One and the same sample provided the 14 T cell receptor beta chains below, sequenced in a study of long-term antiretroviral therapy in people with HIV. Version v3.0 of the immunoSEQ assay ran at survey level. Data came from immunoSEQ multiplex PCR; TCRdb stores just in-frame clones and leaves some out. The sample has about 39,000 clones, roughly nine tenths seen once. The sample was unsorted PBMCs, taken 1.2 years after starting antiretroviral therapy. Every receptor here comes from a woman in her fifties or sixties with HIV.

This rearrangement joins TRBV7-2 to TRBJ2-7, with TRBD2 identical over 9 bases. Germline CDR1 and CDR2: SGHTA and FQGNSA. CDR3 length: 14 amino acids. The V segment lost 11 bases and the J segment 5 bases; nucleotides outside the gene matches: 13. For the CDR3, the DNA is TGTGCCGAATCCCGCGGGGGGGCTGGTAACGAGCAGTACTTC. Residues: CAESRGGAGNEQYF.

V gene TRBV2 combines with J gene TRBJ2-2, with 8 bases identical to TRBD1. Unmatched junction bases numbered 7, after V lost 4 bases and J lost 6 bases. The CDR3 is made up of 15 amino acids. Germline CDR1 is SNHLY and CDR2 is FYNNEI. CDR3 protein: CASSVDRGLAGELFF. Here the CDR3 DNA reads TGTGCCAGCAGTGTCGACAGGGGTCTTGCCGGGGAGCTGTTTTTT.

The chain carries TRBV2 and TRBJ1-5; possible D gene TRBD1, 6 bases. The CDR3 runs 13 residues. The V end was cut by 8 bases, the J end by 5 bases, with 13 bases between. The V gene's germline CDR1 is SNHLY and CDR2 FYNNEI. The CDR3 coding sequence is TGTGCCAGCTGTGCCCAGGGGTATCAGCCCCAGCATTTT. This gives the protein CASCAQGYQPQHF.

The chain couples TRBV7-2 to TRBJ1-2; no clear D. The CDR3 length is 10 residues. Trimming cost V 5 bases and J 4 bases, with 2 bases left between them. Germline V gene data show CDR1 as SGHTA and CDR2 as FQGNSA. CDR3 nucleotides: TGTGCCAGCAGCGGCTATGGCTACACCTTC. Residues: CASSGYGYTF.

The chain links TRBV4-1 to TRBJ1-1; 8 bases fit TRBD1. J was trimmed by 1 base and V by 2 bases; bases with no gene match: 6. The CDR3 has 16 residues. Germline V gene data show CDR1 as MGHRA and CDR2 as YSYEKL. The CDR3: CASSQKGGQANTEAFF. The DNA for the CDR3 is TGCGCCAGCAGCCAAAAGGGGGGACAGGCGAACACTGAAGCTTTCTTT.

The chain links TRBV2 to TRBJ2-3, with D unresolved. This CDR3 has 13 residues. Germline V gene data show CDR1 as SNHLY and CDR2 as FYNNEI. V was cut by 4 bases and J by 0 bases, with 5 bases left in between. The CDR3 sequence is CASSVSSTDTQYF. CDR3 bases: TGTGCCAGCAGTGTATCTAGCACAGATACGCAGTATTTT.

The rearrangement joins TRBV21-1 to TRBJ2-5; the D call in the table, TRBD2, was not verified against the DNA. TRBV21-1 is given as a pseudogene. The CDR3 runs to 10 residues. CDR3 loop: CASSLGTQYF. CDR3 DNA: TGTGCCAGCAGCCTCGGGACTCAGTACTTC.

This chain connects TRBV6-5 to TRBJ2-7; the D gene is possibly TRBD1 (6 bases). There are 15 residues in the CDR3. CDR1 is MNHEY, CDR2 SVGAGI, per germline. Trimming left V 5 bases short and J 0 bases short, with 14 bases between. This CDR3 is CASSRVGHASYEQYF. CDR3 bases: TGTGCCAGCAGTAGGGTGGGACACGCCTCCTACGAGCAGTACTTC.

This clone has just a few counts. The J gene is TRBJ1-6, the V gene TRBV7-9; D not resolved. CDR1 and CDR2 from the germline V gene are SEHNR and FQNEAQ (reference sequence). CDR3 length: 14 residues. The ends were cut back, 4 bases at V and 5 bases at J, with 9 bases in the middle. CDR3 nucleotides: TGTGCCAGCAGCTACCAGGCGGATAATTCACCCCTCCACTTT. As protein: CASSYQADNSPLHF.

This chain connects TRBV13 to TRBJ2-7, with 8 bases aligning to TRBD2. The CDR3 has 15 amino acids. The J segment lost 5 bases and the V segment lost 4 bases, leaving 10 bases of the junction unmatched. Germline-derived CDR1 and CDR2 are PRHDT and FYEKMQ (reference sequence). CDR3 region: CASSSWTSPRDEQYF. The CDR3 DNA sequence: TGTGCCAGCAGCTCCTGGACTAGCCCCCGTGACGAGCAGTACTTC. The whole variable domain, filled in from reference TRBV13 and TRBJ2-7, reads AAGVIQSPRHLIKEKRETATLKCYPIPRHDTVYWYQQGPGQDPQFLISFYEKMQSDKGSIPDRFSAQQFSDYHSELNMSSLELGDSALYFCASSSWTSPRDEQYFGPGTRLTVT.

The CDR3 DNA is TGTGCCAGCAGCCTCGGAGGACGGAGCACCGGGGAGCTGTTTTTT. Its translation: CASSLGGRSTGELFF. V is TRBV9 and J is TRBJ2-2; D may be TRBD2 (5 bases). V shed 4 bases and J shed 4 bases, with 14 bases lying between them. The CDR3 sequence is 15 residues long. Germline assignment: CDR1 SGDLS and CDR2 YYNGEE.

This clone was observed a few times. The genes are TRBV7-9 and TRBJ2-5, with 8 bases aligning to TRBD2. The junction had 10 bases not matched to a gene; V was cut back by 3 bases and J by 7 bases. The CDR3 length is 15 residues. The V gene's germline CDR1 is SEHNR and CDR2 FQNEAQ (reference sequence). The CDR3 DNA follows: TGTGCCAGCAGCTTCCTGGCGGGGGGCGAAGGGACCCAGTACTTC. Protein product: CASSFLAGGEGTQYF.

V gene TRBV27 combines with J gene TRBJ1-1, with TRBD1 matching 8 bases. Germline V gene data show CDR1 as MNHEY and CDR2 as SMNVEV (reference sequence). The CDR3 has 13 residues. The trim removed 4 bases at V and 8 bases at J, leaving 6 bases unmatched. The DNA for the CDR3 is TGTGCCAGCAGTTCAGCAGGGGGCGGGGAAGCTTTCTTT. Translated, it gives CASSSAGGGEAFF.

The V gene is TRBV4-3, the J gene TRBJ1-5, with D hard to call. The ends were cut back, 1 base at V and 9 bases at J, with 10 bases in the middle. Germline CDR1 is LGHNA and CDR2 is YSLEER. This CDR3 spans 13 amino acids. CDR3 protein: CASSQVPGRPQHF. DNA of the CDR3: TGCGCCAGCAGCCAAGTTCCTGGGCGGCCCCAGCATTTT.